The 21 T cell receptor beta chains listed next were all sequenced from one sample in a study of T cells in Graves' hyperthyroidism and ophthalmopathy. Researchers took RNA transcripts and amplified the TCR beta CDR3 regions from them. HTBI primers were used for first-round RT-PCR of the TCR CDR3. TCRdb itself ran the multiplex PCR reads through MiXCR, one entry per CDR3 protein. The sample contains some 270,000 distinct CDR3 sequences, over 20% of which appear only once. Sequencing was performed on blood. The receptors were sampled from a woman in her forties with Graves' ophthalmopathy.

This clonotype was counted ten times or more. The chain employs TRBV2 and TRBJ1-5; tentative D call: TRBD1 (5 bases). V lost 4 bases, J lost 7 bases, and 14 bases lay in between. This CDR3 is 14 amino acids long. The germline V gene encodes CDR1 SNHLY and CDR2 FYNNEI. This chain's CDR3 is CASSARGGRQPQHF. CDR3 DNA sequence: TGTGCCAGCAGTGCCCGGGGGGGGAGGCAGCCCCAGCATTTT. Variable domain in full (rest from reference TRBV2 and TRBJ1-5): EPEVTQTPSHQVTQMGQEVILRCVPISNHLYFYWYRQILGQKVEFLVSFYNNEISEKSEIFDDQFSVERPDGSNFTLKIRSTKLEDSAMYFCASSARGGRQPQHFGDGTRLSIL.

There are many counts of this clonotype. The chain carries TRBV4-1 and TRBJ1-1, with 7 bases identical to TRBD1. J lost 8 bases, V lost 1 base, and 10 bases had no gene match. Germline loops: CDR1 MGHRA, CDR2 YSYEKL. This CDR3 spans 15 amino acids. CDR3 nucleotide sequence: TGCGCCAGCAGCCAAGCGCGCGCCACAGGGGTGGAAGCTTTCTTT. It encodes CASSQARATGVEAFF.

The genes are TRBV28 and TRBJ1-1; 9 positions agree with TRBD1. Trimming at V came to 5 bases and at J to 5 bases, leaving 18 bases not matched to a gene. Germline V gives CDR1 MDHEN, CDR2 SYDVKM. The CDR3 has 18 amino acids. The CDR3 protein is CASSASLPGTGFETEAFF. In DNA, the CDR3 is TGTGCCAGCAGTGCCTCCCTCCCGGGGACAGGGTTTGAAACTGAAGCTTTCTTT.

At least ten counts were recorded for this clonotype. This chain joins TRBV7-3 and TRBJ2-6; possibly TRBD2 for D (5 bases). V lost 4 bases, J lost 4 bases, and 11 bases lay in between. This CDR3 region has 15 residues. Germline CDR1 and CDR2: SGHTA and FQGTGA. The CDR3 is CASSSGEGGANVLTF. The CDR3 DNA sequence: TGTGCCAGCAGCTCCGGGGAAGGAGGGGCCAACGTCCTGACTTTC.

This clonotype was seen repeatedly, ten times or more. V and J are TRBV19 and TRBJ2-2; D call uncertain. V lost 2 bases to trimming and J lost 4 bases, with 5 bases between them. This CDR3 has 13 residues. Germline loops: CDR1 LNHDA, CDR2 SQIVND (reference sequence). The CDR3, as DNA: TGTGCCAGTAGTATAATTACCACCGGGGAGCTGTTTTTT. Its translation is CASSIITTGELFF.

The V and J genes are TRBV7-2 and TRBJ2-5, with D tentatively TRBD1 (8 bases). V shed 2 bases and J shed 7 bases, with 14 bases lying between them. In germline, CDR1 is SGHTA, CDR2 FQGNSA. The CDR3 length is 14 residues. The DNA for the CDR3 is TGTGCCAGCAGCTTACGGACAGGGAGGGTGACCCAGTACTTC. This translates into CASSLRTGRVTQYF.

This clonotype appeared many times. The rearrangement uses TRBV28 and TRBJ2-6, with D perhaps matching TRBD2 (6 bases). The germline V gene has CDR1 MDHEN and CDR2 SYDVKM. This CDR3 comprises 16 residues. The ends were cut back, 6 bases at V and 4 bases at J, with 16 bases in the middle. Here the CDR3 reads CASSRGSGRGANVLTF. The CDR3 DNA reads TGTGCCAGCAGCCGGGGGTCGGGAAGAGGGGCCAACGTCCTGACTTTC.

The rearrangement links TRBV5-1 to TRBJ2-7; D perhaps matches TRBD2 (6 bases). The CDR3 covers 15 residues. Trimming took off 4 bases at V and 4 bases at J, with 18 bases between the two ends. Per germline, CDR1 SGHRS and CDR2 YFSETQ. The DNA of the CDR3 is TGCGCCAGCAGCCCCGGGATTAGCGGAGGTTACGAGCAGTACTTC. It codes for CASSPGISGGYEQYF. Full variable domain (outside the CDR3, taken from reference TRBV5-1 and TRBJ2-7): KAGVTQTPRYLIKTRGQQVTLSCSPISGHRSVSWYQQTPGQGLQFLFEYFSETQRNKGNFPGRFSGRQFSNSRSEMNVSTLELGDSALYLCASSPGISGGYEQYFGPGTRLTVT.

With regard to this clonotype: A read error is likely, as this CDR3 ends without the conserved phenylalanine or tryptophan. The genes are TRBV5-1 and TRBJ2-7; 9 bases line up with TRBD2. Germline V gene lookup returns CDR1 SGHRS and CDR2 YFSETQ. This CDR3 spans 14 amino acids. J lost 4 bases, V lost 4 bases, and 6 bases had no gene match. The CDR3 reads CASSPPGLAYEQYL. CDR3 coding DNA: TGCGCCAGCAGCCCACCGGGACTAGCTTACGAGCAGTACCTC.

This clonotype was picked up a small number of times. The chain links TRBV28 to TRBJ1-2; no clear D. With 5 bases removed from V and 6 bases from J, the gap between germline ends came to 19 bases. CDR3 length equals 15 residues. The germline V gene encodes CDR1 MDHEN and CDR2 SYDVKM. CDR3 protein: CASSAPGRTLDGYTF. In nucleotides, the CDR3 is TGTGCCAGCAGTGCCCCCGGCAGAACGTTAGATGGCTACACCTTC.

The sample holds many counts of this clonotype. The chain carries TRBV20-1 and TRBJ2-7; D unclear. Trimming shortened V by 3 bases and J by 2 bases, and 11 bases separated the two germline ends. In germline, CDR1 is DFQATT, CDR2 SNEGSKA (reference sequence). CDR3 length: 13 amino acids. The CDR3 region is CSASGGGAYEQYF. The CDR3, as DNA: TGCAGTGCTAGTGGCGGTGGGGCCTACGAGCAGTACTTC.

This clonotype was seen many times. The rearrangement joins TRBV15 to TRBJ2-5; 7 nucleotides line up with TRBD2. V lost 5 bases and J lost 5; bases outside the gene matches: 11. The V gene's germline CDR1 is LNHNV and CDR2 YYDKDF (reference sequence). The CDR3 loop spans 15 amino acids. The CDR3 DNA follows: TGTGCCACCAGCCCTGGGGCGGGAGCGTCGGAGACCCAGTACTTC. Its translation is CATSPGAGASETQYF.

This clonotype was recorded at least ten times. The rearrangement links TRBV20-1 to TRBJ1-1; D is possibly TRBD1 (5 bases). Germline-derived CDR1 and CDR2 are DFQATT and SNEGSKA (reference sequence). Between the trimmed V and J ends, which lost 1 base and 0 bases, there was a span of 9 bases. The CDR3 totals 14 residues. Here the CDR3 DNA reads TGCAGTGCTAGAGGGGGACTCGTGAACACTGAAGCTTTCTTT. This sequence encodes CSARGGLVNTEAFF.

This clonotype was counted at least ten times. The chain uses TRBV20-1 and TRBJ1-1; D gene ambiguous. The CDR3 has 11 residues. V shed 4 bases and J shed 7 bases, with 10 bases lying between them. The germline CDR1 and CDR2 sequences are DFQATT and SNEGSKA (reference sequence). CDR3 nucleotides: TGCAGTGCTATTCTAGGACGTGAAGCTTTCTTT. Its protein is CSAILGREAFF.

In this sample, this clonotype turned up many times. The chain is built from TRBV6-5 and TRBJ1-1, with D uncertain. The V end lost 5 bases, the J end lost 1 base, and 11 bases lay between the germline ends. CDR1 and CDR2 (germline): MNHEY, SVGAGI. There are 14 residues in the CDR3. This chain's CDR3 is CASSLGGSNTEAFF. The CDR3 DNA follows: TGTGCCAGCAGTCTCGGAGGGTCGAACACTGAAGCTTTCTTT.

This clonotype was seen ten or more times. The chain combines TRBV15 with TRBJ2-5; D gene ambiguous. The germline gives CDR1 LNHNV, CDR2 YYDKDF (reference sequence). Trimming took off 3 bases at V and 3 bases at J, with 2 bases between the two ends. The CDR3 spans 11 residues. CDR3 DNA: TGTGCCACCAGCAGGGAAGAGACCCAGTACTTC. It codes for CATSREETQYF.

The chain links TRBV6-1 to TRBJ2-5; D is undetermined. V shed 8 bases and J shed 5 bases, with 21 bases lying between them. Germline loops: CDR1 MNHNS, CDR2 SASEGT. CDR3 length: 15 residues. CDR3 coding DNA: TGTGCCAGCTCCTCATTGGGAACCAGCAGGGAGACCCAGTACTTC. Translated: CASSSLGTSRETQYF.

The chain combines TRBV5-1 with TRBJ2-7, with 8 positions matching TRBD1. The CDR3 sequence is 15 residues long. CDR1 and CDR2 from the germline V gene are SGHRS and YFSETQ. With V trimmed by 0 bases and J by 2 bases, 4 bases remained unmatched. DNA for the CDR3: TGCGCCAGCAGCTTGGCCAGGGGGCCAACCTACGAGCAGTACTTC. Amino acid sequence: CASSLARGPTYEQYF.

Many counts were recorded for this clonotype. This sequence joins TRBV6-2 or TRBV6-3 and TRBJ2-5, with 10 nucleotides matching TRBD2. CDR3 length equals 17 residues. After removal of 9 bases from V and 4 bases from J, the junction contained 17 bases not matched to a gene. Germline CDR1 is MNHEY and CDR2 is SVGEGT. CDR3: CASARIRLAGSGETQYF. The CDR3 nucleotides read TGTGCCAGTGCGAGAATTAGACTAGCGGGTTCGGGAGAGACCCAGTACTTC.

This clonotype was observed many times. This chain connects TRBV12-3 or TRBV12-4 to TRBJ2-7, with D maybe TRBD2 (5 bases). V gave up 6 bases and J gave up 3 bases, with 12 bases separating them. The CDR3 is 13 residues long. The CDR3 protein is CASRTGEIYEQYF. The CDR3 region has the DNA TGTGCCAGCAGAACCGGGGAGATCTACGAGCAGTACTTC.

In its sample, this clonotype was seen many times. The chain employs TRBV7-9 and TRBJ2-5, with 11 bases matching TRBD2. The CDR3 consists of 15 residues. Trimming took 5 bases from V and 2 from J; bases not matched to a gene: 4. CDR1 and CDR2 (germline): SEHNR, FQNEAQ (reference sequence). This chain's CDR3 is CASSMVAGGQETQYF. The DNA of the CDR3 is TGTGCCAGCAGCATGGTAGCGGGAGGGCAAGAGACCCAGTACTTC.